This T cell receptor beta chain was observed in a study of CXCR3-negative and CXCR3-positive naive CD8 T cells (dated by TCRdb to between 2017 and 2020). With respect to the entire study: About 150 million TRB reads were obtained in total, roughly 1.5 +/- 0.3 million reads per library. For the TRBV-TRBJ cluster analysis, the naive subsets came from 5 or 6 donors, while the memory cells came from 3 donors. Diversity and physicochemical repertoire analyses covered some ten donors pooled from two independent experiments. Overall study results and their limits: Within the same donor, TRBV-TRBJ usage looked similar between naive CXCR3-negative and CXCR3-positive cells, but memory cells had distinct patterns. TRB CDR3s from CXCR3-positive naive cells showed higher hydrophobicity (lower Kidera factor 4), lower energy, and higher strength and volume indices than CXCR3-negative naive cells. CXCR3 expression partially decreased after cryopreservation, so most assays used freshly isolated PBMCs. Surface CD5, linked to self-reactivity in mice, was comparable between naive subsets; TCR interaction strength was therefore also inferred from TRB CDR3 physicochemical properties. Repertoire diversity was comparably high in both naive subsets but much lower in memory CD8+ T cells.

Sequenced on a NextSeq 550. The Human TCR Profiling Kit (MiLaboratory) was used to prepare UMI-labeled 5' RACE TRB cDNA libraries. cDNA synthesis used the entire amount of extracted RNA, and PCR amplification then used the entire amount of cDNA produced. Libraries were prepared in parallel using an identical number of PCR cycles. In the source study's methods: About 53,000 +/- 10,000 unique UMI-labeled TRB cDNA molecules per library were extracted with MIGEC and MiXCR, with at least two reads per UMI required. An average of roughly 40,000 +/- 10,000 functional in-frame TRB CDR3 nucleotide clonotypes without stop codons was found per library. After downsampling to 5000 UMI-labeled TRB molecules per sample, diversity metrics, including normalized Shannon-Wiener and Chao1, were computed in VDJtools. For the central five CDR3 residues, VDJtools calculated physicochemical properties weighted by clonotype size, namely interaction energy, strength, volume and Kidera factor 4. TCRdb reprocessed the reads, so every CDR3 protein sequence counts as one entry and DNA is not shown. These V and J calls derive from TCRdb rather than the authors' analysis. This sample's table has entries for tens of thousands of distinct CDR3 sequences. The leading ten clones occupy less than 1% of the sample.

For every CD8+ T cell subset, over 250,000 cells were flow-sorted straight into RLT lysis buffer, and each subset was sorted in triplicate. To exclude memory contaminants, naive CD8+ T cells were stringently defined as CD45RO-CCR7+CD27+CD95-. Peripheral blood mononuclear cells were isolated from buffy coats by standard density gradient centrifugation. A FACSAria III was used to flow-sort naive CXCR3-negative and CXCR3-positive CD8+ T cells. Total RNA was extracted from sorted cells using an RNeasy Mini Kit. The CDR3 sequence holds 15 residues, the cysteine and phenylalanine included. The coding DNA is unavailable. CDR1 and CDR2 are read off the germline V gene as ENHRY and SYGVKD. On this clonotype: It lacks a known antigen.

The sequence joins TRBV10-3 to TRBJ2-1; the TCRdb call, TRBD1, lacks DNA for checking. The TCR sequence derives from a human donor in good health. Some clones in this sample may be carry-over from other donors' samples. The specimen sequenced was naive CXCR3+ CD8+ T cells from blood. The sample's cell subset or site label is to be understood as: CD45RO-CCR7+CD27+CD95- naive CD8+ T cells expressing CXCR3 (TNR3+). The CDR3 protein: CAISEWQGEANEQFF.